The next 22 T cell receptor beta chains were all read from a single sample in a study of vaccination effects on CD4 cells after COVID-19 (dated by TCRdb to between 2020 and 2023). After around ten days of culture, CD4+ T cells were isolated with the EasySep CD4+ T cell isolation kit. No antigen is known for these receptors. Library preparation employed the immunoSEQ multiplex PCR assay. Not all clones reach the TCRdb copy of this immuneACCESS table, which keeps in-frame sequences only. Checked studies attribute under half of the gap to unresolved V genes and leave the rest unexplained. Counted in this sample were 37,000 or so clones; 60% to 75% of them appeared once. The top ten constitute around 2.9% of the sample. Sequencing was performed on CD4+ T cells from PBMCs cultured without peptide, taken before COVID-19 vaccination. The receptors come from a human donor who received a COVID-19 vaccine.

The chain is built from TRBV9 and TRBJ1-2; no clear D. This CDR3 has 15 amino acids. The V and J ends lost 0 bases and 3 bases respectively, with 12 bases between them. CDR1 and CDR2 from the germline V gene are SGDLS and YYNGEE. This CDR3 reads CASSVDGGPYYGYTF. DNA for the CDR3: TGTGCCAGCAGCGTAGATGGAGGGCCCTACTATGGCTACACCTTC.

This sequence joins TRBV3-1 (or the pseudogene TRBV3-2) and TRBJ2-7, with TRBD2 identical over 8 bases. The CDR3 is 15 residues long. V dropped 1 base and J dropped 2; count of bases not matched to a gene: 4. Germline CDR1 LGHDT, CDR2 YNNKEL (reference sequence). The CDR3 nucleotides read TGTGCCAGCAGCCAAGTCGGGGGGGGGCCCTACGAGCAGTACTTC. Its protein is CASSQVGGGPYEQYF.

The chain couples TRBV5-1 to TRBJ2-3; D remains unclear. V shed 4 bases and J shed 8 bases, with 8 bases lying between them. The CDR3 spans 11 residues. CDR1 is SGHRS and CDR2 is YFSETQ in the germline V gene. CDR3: CASSTDSTQYF. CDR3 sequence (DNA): TGCGCCAGCAGCACAGACTCTACGCAGTATTTT.

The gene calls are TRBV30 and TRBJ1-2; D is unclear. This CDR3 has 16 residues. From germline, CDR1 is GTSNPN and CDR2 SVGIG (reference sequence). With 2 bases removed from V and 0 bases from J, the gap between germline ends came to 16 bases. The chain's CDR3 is CAWSPQSPLSNYGYTF. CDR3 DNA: TGTGCCTGGAGTCCACAGTCCCCTCTTTCTAACTATGGCTACACCTTC.

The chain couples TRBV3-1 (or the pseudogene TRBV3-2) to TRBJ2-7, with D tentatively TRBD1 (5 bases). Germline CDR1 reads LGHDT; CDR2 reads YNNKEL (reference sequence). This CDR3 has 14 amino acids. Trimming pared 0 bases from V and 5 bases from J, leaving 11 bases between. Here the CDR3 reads CASSQDQGRHEQYF. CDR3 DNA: TGTGCCAGCAGCCAAGATCAGGGCAGGCACGAGCAGTACTTC.

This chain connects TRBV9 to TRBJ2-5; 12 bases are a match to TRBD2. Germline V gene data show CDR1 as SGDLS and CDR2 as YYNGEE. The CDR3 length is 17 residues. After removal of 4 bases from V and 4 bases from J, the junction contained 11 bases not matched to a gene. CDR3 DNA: TGTGCCAGCAGCCCGACTAGCGGGGGCCTCAAGGGAGAGACCCAGTACTTC. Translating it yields CASSPTSGGLKGETQYF.

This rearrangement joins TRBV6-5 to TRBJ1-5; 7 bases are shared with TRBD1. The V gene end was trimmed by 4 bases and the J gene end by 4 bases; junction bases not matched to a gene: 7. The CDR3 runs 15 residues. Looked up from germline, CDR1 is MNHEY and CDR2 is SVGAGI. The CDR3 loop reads CASSFQQGLNQPQHF. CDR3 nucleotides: TGTGCCAGCAGTTTCCAACAGGGGTTAAATCAGCCCCAGCATTTT.

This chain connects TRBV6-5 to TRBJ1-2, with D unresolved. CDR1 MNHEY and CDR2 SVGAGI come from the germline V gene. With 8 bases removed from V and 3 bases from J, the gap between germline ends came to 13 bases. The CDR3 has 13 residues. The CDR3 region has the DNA TGTGCCAGCGGGAGTAAATCCGACTATGGCTACACCTTC. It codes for CASGSKSDYGYTF.

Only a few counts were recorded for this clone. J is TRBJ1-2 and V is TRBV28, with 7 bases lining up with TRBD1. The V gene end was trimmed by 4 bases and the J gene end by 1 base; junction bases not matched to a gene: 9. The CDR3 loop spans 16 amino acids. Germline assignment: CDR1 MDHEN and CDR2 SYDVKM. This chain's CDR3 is CASSSGQFFLNYGYTF. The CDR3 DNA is TGTGCCAGCAGTTCGGGACAGTTCTTCCTTAACTATGGCTACACCTTC.

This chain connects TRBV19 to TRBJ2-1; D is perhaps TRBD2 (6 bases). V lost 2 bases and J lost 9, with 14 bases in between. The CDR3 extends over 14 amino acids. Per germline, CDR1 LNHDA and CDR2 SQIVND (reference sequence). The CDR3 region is CASSITGGMGEQFF. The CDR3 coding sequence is TGTGCCAGTAGTATAACCGGGGGAATGGGTGAGCAGTTCTTC.

The CDR3 loop reads CASSESRGGVGTYNEQFF. The CDR3 nucleotides are TGCGCCAGCAGTGAGTCACGGGGGGGCGTTGGGACCTACAATGAGCAGTTCTTC. V usage is TRBV10-2 and J usage is TRBJ2-1, with 8 bases matching TRBD2. V gave up 0 bases and J gave up 2 bases; unmatched junction bases: 9. Germline V lookup: CDR1 WSHSY, CDR2 SAAADI. The CDR3 loop spans 18 amino acids.

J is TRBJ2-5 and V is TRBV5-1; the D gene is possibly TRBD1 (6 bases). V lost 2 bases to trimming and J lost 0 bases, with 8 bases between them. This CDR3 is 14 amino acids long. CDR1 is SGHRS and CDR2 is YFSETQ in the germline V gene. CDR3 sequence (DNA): TGCGCCAGCAGCTTACGGGACAACCAAGAGACCCAGTACTTC. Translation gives CASSLRDNQETQYF.

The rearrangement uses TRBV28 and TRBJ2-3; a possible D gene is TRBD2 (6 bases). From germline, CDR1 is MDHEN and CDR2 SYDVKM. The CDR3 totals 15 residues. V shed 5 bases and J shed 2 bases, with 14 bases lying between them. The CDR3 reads CASSPRWGDTDTQYF. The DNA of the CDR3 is TGTGCCAGCAGTCCAAGGTGGGGGGACACAGATACGCAGTATTTT.

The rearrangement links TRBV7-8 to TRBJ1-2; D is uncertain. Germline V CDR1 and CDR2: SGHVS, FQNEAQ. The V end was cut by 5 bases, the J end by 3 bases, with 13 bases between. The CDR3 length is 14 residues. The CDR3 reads CASSRGDTHYGYTF. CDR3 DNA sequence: TGTGCCAGCAGCCGCGGGGATACCCACTATGGCTACACCTTC. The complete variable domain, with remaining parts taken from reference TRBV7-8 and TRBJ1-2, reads GAGVSQSPRYKVAKRGQDVALRCDPISGHVSLFWYQQALGQGPEFLTYFQNEAQLDKSGLPSDRFFAERPEGSVSTLKIQRTQQEDSAVYLCASSRGDTHYGYTFGSGTRLTVV.

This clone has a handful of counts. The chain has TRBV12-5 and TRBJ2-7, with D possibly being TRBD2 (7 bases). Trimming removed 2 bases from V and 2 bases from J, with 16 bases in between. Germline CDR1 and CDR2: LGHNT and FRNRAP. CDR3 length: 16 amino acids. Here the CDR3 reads CASGLPSEGGTYEQYF. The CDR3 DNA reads TGTGCTAGTGGTTTGCCCAGCGAGGGGGGGACCTACGAGCAGTACTTC.

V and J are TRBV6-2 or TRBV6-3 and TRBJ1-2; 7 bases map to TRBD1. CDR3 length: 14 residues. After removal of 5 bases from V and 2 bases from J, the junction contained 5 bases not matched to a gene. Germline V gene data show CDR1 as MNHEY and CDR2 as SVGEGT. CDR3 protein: CASSRDSTNYGYTF. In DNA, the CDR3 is TGTGCCAGCAGTCGGGACAGCACCAACTATGGCTACACCTTC.

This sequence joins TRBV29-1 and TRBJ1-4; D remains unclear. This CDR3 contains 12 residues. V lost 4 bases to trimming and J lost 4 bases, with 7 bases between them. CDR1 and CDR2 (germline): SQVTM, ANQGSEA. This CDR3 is CSVANSNEKLFF. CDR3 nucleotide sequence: TGCAGCGTTGCCAACAGTAATGAAAAACTGTTTTTT.

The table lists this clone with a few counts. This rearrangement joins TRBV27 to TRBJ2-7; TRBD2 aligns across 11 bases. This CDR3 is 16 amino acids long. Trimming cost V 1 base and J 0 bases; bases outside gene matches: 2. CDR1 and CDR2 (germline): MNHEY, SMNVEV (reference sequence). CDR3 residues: CASSLWLAGGSYEQYF. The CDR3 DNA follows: TGTGCCAGCAGTTTATGGCTAGCGGGGGGCTCCTACGAGCAGTACTTC.

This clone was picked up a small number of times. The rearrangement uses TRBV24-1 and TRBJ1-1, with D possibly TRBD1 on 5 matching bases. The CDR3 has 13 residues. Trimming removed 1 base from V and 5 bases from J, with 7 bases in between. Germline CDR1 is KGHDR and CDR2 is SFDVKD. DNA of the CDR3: TGTGCCACCAGTGATTTCGGGGCGACTGAAGCTTTCTTT. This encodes CATSDFGATEAFF.

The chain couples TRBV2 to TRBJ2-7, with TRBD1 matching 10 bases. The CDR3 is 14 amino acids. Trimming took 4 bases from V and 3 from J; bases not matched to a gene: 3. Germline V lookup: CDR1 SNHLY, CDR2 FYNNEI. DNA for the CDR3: TGTGCCAGCAGTGGACGGACAGGGGGCTACGAGCAGTACTTC. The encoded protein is CASSGRTGGYEQYF. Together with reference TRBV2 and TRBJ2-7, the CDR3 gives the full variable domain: EPEVTQTPSHQVTQMGQEVILRCVPISNHLYFYWYRQILGQKVEFLVSFYNNEISEKSEIFDDQFSVERPDGSNFTLKIRSTKLEDSAMYFCASSGRTGGYEQYFGPGTRLTVT.

The CDR3 region has the DNA TGCGCCAGCAGCCAAGCCCCCACTAGCACAGATACGCAGTATTTT. This translates into CASSQAPTSTDTQYF. J is TRBJ2-3 and V is TRBV4-1; D unresolved. This CDR3 comprises 15 residues. From germline, CDR1 is MGHRA and CDR2 YSYEKL. V was shortened by 1 base and J by 0 bases, with 8 bases between the two germline ends.

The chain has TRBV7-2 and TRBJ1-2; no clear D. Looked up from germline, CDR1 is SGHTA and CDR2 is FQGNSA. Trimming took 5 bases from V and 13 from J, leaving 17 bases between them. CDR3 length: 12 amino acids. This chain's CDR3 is CASSPYKGRVTF. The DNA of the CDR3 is TGTGCCAGCAGCCCATACAAGGGTAGAGTCACCTTC.